The clone carrying this TCR beta chain is a singleton in its sample. Germline and junction disagree at one end, which may indicate a read error. The sample originates from a study of tumor-infiltrating lymphocytes in primary liver carcinoma. Starting material for RNA and DNA co-extraction consisted of about 20-33 mg of unsorted bulk tissue. The authors made TCR beta cDNA from 400 to 550 ng total RNA with a constant-region primer. ARM-PCR, slightly modified, supplied the TCR beta libraries through three nested multiplex PCR rounds. A C-beta reverse primer and TRBV1-TRBV30 forward primers served in each of the first two PCR rounds, at 9 to 10 cycles apiece. From the multiplex PCR reads, TCRdb called clonotypes with MiXCR, one entry per CDR3 protein. The sample yields over 100,000 distinct CDR3 sequences, approximately 68% seen once. The germline CDR1 and CDR2 sequences are MGHRA and YSYEKL. The length of the CDR3 is 15 residues.

The origin of this receptor is a woman aged 55-69 years with primary liver carcinoma and hepatitis B virus infection. Sequenced sample: tumor-adjacent normal liver tissue. The chain uses TRBV4-1 and TRBJ2-7; 7 nucleotides match TRBD2. The chain's CDR3 is CASSQEAPSGREQYF. CDR3 bases: TGCGCCAGTAGCCAAGAAGCCCCTAGCGGAAGGGAGCAGTACTTC.